This T cell receptor (beta chain) comes out of a study of T-cell reconstitution after alpha-beta-depleted transplantation in children. The germline CDR1 and CDR2 sequences are LGHDT and YNNKEL (reference sequence). Trimming left V 1 base short and J 5 bases short, with 11 bases between. This CDR3 spans 14 amino acids. Notes on the study in general: There were some patients whose high TCRbeta diversity at day 60 came from surviving recipient T cells and thymic progenitors.

Only a few counts were recorded for this clonotype. What it binds is unknown. Preparing the TCRbeta library involved the use of unique molecular identifiers. TCRdb passed the PCR reads through MiXCR, listing each CDR3 protein once. The sample carries fewer than 550,000 distinct CDR3 sequences, about 10% recorded once. This material consisted of PBMCs, mostly from graft donor cells, taken 180 days after TCRalphabeta/CD19-depleted stem cell transplant. The V gene is TRBV3-1, the J gene TRBJ2-5, with D possibly being TRBD1 (7 bases). This receptor was identified in a female patient under 10 years old who had a stem cell transplant for aplastic anemia, so the T cells may come from the graft donor. CDR3 nucleotide sequence: TGTGCCAGCAGCCAAGGGAGGGGGCCCGAGACCCAGTACTTC. Translation gives CASSQGRGPETQYF.